Detailed here is one T cell receptor beta chain. This table comes from immunoSEQ multiplex PCR, and its TCRdb copy is limited to in-frame clones, with some not included. Of tens of thousands of clones in the sample, roughly 87% are singletons; the top ten hold about 12%. This CDR3 spans 17 amino acids. The ends lost 0 bases at V and 1 base at J; junction bases unmatched: 10. CDR1 is GTSNPN and CDR2 is SVGIG in the germline V gene (reference sequence). The record originates from a study of OX40 agonist ivuxolimab in advanced cancers. The origin of this receptor is an adult with an advanced solid tumor such as melanoma, head and neck, liver or kidney cancer. The sequencing used CD4+ or CD8+ T cells sorted from blood, collected in a trial of the OX40 agonist ivuxolimab. This chain connects TRBV30 to TRBJ1-1; 8 positions agree with TRBD1. The CDR3 nucleotides read TGTGCCTGGAGTGTACTTGGGCAGGGGGCGGGGAACACTGAAGCTTTCTTT. Its protein is CAWSVLGQGAGNTEAFF. Full variable domain (missing parts from reference TRBV30 and TRBJ1-1): SQTIHQWPATLVQPVGSPLSLECTVEGTSNPNLYWYRQAAGRGLQLLFYSVGIGQISSEVPQNLSASRPQDRQFILSSKKLLLSDSGFYLCAWSVLGQGAGNTEAFFGQGTRLTVV.